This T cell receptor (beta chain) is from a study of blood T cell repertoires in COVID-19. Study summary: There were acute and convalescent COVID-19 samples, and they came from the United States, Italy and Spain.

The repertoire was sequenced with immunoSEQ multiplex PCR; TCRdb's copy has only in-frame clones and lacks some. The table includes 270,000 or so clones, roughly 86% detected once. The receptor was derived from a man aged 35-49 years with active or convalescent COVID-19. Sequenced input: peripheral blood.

The DNA for the CDR3 is TGTGCCTGGAGTCCAGCGGGGGGGGACAATGAGCAGTTCTTC. It yields the protein CAWSPAGGDNEQFF. V is TRBV30 and J is TRBJ2-1; 10 positions agree with TRBD2. CDR3 size: 14 residues. From germline, CDR1 is GTSNPN and CDR2 SVGIG (reference sequence). The V and J ends lost 2 bases and 5 bases, in that order; junction bases with no gene match: 3.